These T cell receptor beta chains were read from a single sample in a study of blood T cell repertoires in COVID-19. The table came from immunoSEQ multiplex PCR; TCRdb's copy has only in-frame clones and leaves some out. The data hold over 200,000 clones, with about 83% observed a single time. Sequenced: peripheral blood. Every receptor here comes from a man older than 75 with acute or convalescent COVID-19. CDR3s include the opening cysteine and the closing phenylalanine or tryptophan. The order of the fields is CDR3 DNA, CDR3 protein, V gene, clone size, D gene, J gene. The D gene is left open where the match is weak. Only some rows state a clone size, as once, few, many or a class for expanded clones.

CDR3 DNA: TGTGCCAGCAGTTTGGGCAGGTGGGCTTCTGGAAACACCATATATTTT
CDR3 protein: CASSLGRWASGNTIYF
V gene: TRBV28
clone size: .
D gene: .
J gene: TRBJ1-3

CDR3 DNA: TGCGCCAGCAGCTTGATGGGCTTGGATGGCACTGAAGCTTTCTTT
CDR3 protein: CASSLMGLDGTEAFF
V gene: TRBV5-1
clone size: .
D gene: .
J gene: TRBJ1-1

CDR3 DNA: TGCAGTGCCATAAGGAGCGAGCAGTACTTC
CDR3 protein: CSAIRSEQYF
V gene: TRBV20-1
clone size: .
D gene: .
J gene: TRBJ2-7

CDR3 DNA: TGCAGCGTTGTTCTTAGTTCCTACGAGCAGTACTTC
CDR3 protein: CSVVLSSYEQYF
V gene: TRBV29-1
clone size: few
D gene: .
J gene: TRBJ2-7

CDR3 DNA: TGTGCCAGCTCCGCACGGGACTCAACTAATGAAAAACTGTTTTTT
CDR3 protein: CASSARDSTNEKLFF
V gene: TRBV28
clone size: once
D gene: .
J gene: TRBJ1-4

CDR3 DNA: TGTGCCAGCACCGGACTTGAAAAACTGTTTTTT
CDR3 protein: CASTGLEKLFF
V gene: TRBV6-5
clone size: once
D gene: .
J gene: TRBJ1-4

CDR3 DNA: TGTGCCAGCAGCCCCAACAAGCCGGGACAGGGGTATTCACCCCTCCACTTT
CDR3 protein: CASSPNKPGQGYSPLHF
V gene: TRBV3-1/TRBV3-2
clone size: .
D gene: TRBD1
J gene: TRBJ1-6

CDR3 DNA: TGTGCCACCACAGGGGTAGGCGGGACCCAGTACTTC
CDR3 protein: CATTGVGGTQYF
V gene: TRBV3-1/TRBV3-2
clone size: .
D gene: TRBD1
J gene: TRBJ2-5

CDR3 DNA: TGTGCCAGCAGCTTCCGAAACAGACAGGGCACAGATACGCAGTATTTT
CDR3 protein: CASSFRNRQGTDTQYF
V gene: TRBV7-2
clone size: once
D gene: .
J gene: TRBJ2-3

CDR3 DNA: TGTGCCAGCAGCTCGGCCTCCGGGACAGTCTATAATTCACCCCTCCACTTT
CDR3 protein: CASSSASGTVYNSPLHF
V gene: TRBV11-2
clone size: .
D gene: TRBD1
J gene: TRBJ1-6

CDR3 DNA: TGTGCCAGCAGCCCAAACGGGTTGGTCGATTTTGGAGGCTACACCTTC
CDR3 protein: CASSPNGLVDFGGYTF
V gene: TRBV21-1
clone size: .
D gene: .
J gene: TRBJ1-2

CDR3 DNA: TGTGCCAGCAGATCTTTGGGGGGGGTAGGAGTCTATGGCTACACCTTC
CDR3 protein: CASRSLGGVGVYGYTF
V gene: TRBV28
clone size: .
D gene: .
J gene: TRBJ1-2

CDR3 DNA: TGCGCCAGCAGAAAAGACACAGGGGCTCCTCTCTACAATGAGCAGTTCTTC
CDR3 protein: CASRKDTGAPLYNEQFF
V gene: TRBV5-1
clone size: .
D gene: TRBD1
J gene: TRBJ2-1

CDR3 DNA: TGTGCCAGCAGTTACGGGCGGGGGAAAATGAACACTGAAGCTTTCTTT
CDR3 protein: CASSYGRGKMNTEAFF
V gene: TRBV6-2/TRBV6-3
clone size: once
D gene: .
J gene: TRBJ1-1

CDR3 DNA: TGTGCCAGCAGTTTTAGCGGGAGTCGGACCGGGGAGCTGTTTTTT
CDR3 protein: CASSFSGSRTGELFF
V gene: TRBV6-5
clone size: few
D gene: TRBD2
J gene: TRBJ2-2

CDR3 DNA: TGCGCCAGCAGCTCAACAGGGCTGAACGTCCTGACTTTC
CDR3 protein: CASSSTGLNVLTF
V gene: TRBV5-1
clone size: .
D gene: .
J gene: TRBJ2-6

CDR3 DNA: TGTGCCAGCAGCCAGAACGGAGGGGAGACCCAGTACTTC
CDR3 protein: CASSQNGGETQYF
V gene: TRBV7-9
clone size: .
D gene: .
J gene: TRBJ2-5

CDR3 DNA: TGTGCCAGCAGCCTGACAGGGTACGGCTACACCTTC
CDR3 protein: CASSLTGYGYTF
V gene: TRBV7-2
clone size: .
D gene: TRBD1
J gene: TRBJ1-2

CDR3 DNA: TGTGCCACCAGCAGAGCAGGGGACAATGAAAAACTGTTTTTT
CDR3 protein: CATSRAGDNEKLFF
V gene: TRBV15
clone size: .
D gene: .
J gene: TRBJ1-4

CDR3 DNA: TGTGCCAGCAGGGGGCAGTCTGGTGAAAAACTGTTTTTT
CDR3 protein: CASRGQSGEKLFF
V gene: TRBV7-9
clone size: .
D gene: .
J gene: TRBJ1-4

CDR3 DNA: TGTGCCATCAGTGAGGGGACAGGGGTAACTGGAAACACCATATATTTT
CDR3 protein: CAISEGTGVTGNTIYF
V gene: TRBV10-3
clone size: .
D gene: TRBD1
J gene: TRBJ1-3

CDR3 DNA: TGCGCCTCCCAGCAGGGTCCATTCGGCGGGAGGGCCGGCGATACGCAGTATTTT
CDR3 protein: CASQQGPFGGRAGDTQYF
V gene: TRBV5-1
clone size: .
D gene: TRBD2
J gene: TRBJ2-3

CDR3 DNA: TGTGCCAGCAGCTTGGCCGGCGGATCCGGGGGGCGGCAAGAGACCCAGTACTTC
CDR3 protein: CASSLAGGSGGRQETQYF
V gene: TRBV5-4
clone size: .
D gene: .
J gene: TRBJ2-5

CDR3 DNA: TGTGCCAGCTCACCACCGCGCGTCTTGAACACTGAAGCTTTCTTT
CDR3 protein: CASSPPRVLNTEAFF
V gene: TRBV18
clone size: .
D gene: .
J gene: TRBJ1-1

CDR3 DNA: TGTGCCAGCAGCATTTTCAGGGGTTCCACAGATACGCAGTATTTT
CDR3 protein: CASSIFRGSTDTQYF
V gene: TRBV11-1
clone size: .
D gene: .
J gene: TRBJ2-3

CDR3 DNA: TGTGCCAGCAGTTTATGGGGGGGCTCCGAGCAGTACTTC
CDR3 protein: CASSLWGGSEQYF
V gene: TRBV27
clone size: once
D gene: .
J gene: TRBJ2-7

CDR3 DNA: TGCGCCAGCAGCTTGAGCCCAGGCGATGGCTACACCTTC
CDR3 protein: CASSLSPGDGYTF
V gene: TRBV5-1
clone size: few
D gene: .
J gene: TRBJ1-2

CDR3 DNA: TGTGCCAGCAGCTTCCCTTCATTAAGCTCCGAGCAGTACTTC
CDR3 protein: CASSFPSLSSEQYF
V gene: TRBV11-2
clone size: .
D gene: .
J gene: TRBJ2-7

CDR3 DNA: TGCGCCAGCAGCCACACAGGGGACTATGGCTACACCTTC
CDR3 protein: CASSHTGDYGYTF
V gene: TRBV5-1
clone size: .
D gene: TRBD1
J gene: TRBJ1-2

CDR3 DNA: TGTGCCAGCAGTGAAGCGGTGACAGGATTATATAGCAATCAGCCCCAGCATTTT
CDR3 protein: CASSEAVTGLYSNQPQHF
V gene: TRBV6-1
clone size: many
D gene: .
J gene: TRBJ1-5

CDR3 DNA: TGCGCCAGCACCTTAACGGGACAGGCAACCTACGAGCAGTACTTC
CDR3 protein: CASTLTGQATYEQYF
V gene: TRBV5-1
clone size: .
D gene: TRBD1
J gene: TRBJ2-7

CDR3 DNA: TGTGCCAGCAGCCGGGGGGAATCCAACTATGGCTACACCTTC
CDR3 protein: CASSRGESNYGYTF
V gene: TRBV5-4
clone size: .
D gene: .
J gene: TRBJ1-2

CDR3 DNA: TGTGCCTGGAGTATGAGGGCGAGACTGTTTTTT
CDR3 protein: CAWSMRARLFF
V gene: TRBV30
clone size: once
D gene: .
J gene: TRBJ1-4

CDR3 DNA: TGTGCCAGCAGATCACCGGCGGGAGGGTCGGGGTATGGCTACACCTTC
CDR3 protein: CASRSPAGGSGYGYTF
V gene: TRBV28
clone size: .
D gene: .
J gene: TRBJ1-2

CDR3 DNA: TGTGCCAGCAGCCCCGGCGGGGGGTTTTACAATGAGCAGTTCTTC
CDR3 protein: CASSPGGGFYNEQFF
V gene: TRBV3-1/TRBV3-2
clone size: .
D gene: TRBD2
J gene: TRBJ2-1

CDR3 DNA: TGTGCCAGCAGTGATCGGGGCTACGAGCAGTACTTC
CDR3 protein: CASSDRGYEQYF
V gene: TRBV25-1
clone size: .
D gene: .
J gene: TRBJ2-7

CDR3 DNA: TGTGCCACCAGTGATGCGAGGGGGTCTGGAAACACCATATATTTT
CDR3 protein: CATSDARGSGNTIYF
V gene: TRBV24-1
clone size: once
D gene: .
J gene: TRBJ1-3

CDR3 DNA: TGTGCCAGCAGTGCCGGGAGGGTGAATGAGCAGTTCTTC
CDR3 protein: CASSAGRVNEQFF
V gene: TRBV28
clone size: .
D gene: TRBD2
J gene: TRBJ2-1

CDR3 DNA: TGTGCCAGCAGCTTCCGCGGCAGGGAGCTGTTTTTT
CDR3 protein: CASSFRGRELFF
V gene: TRBV9
clone size: .
D gene: .
J gene: TRBJ2-2

CDR3 DNA: TGTGCCAGCAGCCAAAGAGGTGGAGCGACTAGCGGGACCCTCTACGAGCAGTACTTC
CDR3 protein: CASSQRGGATSGTLYEQYF
V gene: TRBV3-1/TRBV3-2
clone size: .
D gene: TRBD2
J gene: TRBJ2-7

CDR3 DNA: TGTGCCACCAGCAGGAGGTCGACGGGACTAGGAAACGCCTACGAGCAGTACTTC
CDR3 protein: CATSRRSTGLGNAYEQYF
V gene: TRBV15
clone size: .
D gene: TRBD2
J gene: TRBJ2-7

CDR3 DNA: TGTGCCAGCAGCGTAGGGAGGGAGAACTACGAGCAGTACTTC
CDR3 protein: CASSVGRENYEQYF
V gene: TRBV9
clone size: .
D gene: .
J gene: TRBJ2-7

CDR3 DNA: TGCGCCAGCAGCTTACAGGGGGCTCCTAACTATGGCTACACCTTC
CDR3 protein: CASSLQGAPNYGYTF
V gene: TRBV5-1
clone size: .
D gene: TRBD1
J gene: TRBJ1-2

CDR3 DNA: TGCGCCAGCAGCTTGGGGGACAGGGACCAGACCCAGTACTTC
CDR3 protein: CASSLGDRDQTQYF
V gene: TRBV5-1
clone size: .
D gene: TRBD1
J gene: TRBJ2-5

CDR3 DNA: TGTGCCATCAACAGGTCGACAAATCAGCCCCAGCATTTT
CDR3 protein: CAINRSTNQPQHF
V gene: TRBV28
clone size: .
D gene: .
J gene: TRBJ1-5

CDR3 DNA: TGTGCCAGCAGTAACGGACAGGGGGCGGTTACTGAAGCTTTCTTT
CDR3 protein: CASSNGQGAVTEAFF
V gene: TRBV11-3
clone size: .
D gene: TRBD1
J gene: TRBJ1-1

CDR3 DNA: TGTGCCAGCAGGACAGGGGGCCTCTACGAGCAGTACTTC
CDR3 protein: CASRTGGLYEQYF
V gene: TRBV28
clone size: .
D gene: TRBD1
J gene: TRBJ2-7

CDR3 DNA: TGTGCCAGCAGCCGTAGCGGTAGCGGGGGGGCGTATGAGCAGTTCTTC
CDR3 protein: CASSRSGSGGAYEQFF
V gene: TRBV14
clone size: .
D gene: TRBD2
J gene: TRBJ2-1

CDR3 DNA: TGTGCCAGCAGTTCCGGGACAGGGAATGGTGATGGCTACACCTTC
CDR3 protein: CASSSGTGNGDGYTF
V gene: TRBV6-5
clone size: .
D gene: TRBD1
J gene: TRBJ1-2

CDR3 DNA: TGCGCCAGCAGCCGGACAGATATCACCGGGGAGCTGTTTTTT
CDR3 protein: CASSRTDITGELFF
V gene: TRBV5-1
clone size: .
D gene: .
J gene: TRBJ2-2

CDR3 DNA: TGTGCCAGCAGCCACCCGGGACTAGCGGGCCTCGAGCAGTACTTC
CDR3 protein: CASSHPGLAGLEQYF
V gene: TRBV11-1
clone size: .
D gene: TRBD2
J gene: TRBJ2-7

CDR3 DNA: TGCAGTGCTAGTTCCGGACTAGCGGCCCAAGAGACCCAGTACTTC
CDR3 protein: CSASSGLAAQETQYF
V gene: TRBV20-1
clone size: .
D gene: TRBD2
J gene: TRBJ2-5

CDR3 DNA: TGTGCCACCAGTGATTGGAGCAGCACAGATACGCAGTATTTT
CDR3 protein: CATSDWSSTDTQYF
V gene: TRBV24-1
clone size: few
D gene: .
J gene: TRBJ2-3

CDR3 DNA: TGTGCCAGTAGTCTCCGAGGAGCAGGGGACAATCAGCCCCAGCATTTT
CDR3 protein: CASSLRGAGDNQPQHF
V gene: TRBV19
clone size: .
D gene: .
J gene: TRBJ1-5

CDR3 DNA: TGTGCCAGCAGCTTGACGACTAGCGGGCTCTCAGATACGCAGTATTTT
CDR3 protein: CASSLTTSGLSDTQYF
V gene: TRBV7-2
clone size: .
D gene: TRBD2
J gene: TRBJ2-3